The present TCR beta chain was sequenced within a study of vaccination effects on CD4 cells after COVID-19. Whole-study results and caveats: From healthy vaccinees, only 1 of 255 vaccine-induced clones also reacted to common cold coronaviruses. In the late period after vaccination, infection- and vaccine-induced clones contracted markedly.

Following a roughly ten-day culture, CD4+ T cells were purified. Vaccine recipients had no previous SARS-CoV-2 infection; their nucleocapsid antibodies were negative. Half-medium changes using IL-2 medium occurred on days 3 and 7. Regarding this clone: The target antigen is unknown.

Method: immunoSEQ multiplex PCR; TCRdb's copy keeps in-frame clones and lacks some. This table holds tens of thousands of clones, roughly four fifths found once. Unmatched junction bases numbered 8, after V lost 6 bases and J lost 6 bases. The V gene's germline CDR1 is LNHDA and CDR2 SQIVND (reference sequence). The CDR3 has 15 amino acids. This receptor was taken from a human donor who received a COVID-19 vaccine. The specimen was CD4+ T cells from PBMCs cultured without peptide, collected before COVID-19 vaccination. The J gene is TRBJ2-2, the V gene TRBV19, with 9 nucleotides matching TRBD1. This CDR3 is CASRPRDREAGELFF. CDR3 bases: TGTGCCAGTAGGCCCCGGGACAGGGAGGCCGGGGAGCTGTTTTTT.